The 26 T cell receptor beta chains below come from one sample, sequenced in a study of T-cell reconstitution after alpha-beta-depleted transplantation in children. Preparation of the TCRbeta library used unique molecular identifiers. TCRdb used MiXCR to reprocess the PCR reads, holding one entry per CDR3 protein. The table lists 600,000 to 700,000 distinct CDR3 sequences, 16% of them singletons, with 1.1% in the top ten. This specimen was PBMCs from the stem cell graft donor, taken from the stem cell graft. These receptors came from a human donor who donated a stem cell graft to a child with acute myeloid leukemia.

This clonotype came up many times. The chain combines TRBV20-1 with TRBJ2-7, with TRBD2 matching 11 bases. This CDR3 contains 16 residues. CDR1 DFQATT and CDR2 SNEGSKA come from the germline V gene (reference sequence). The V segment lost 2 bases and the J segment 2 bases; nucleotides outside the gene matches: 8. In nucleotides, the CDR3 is TGCAGTGCTAGAAGTATCACTAGCGGGGGAACCTACGAGCAGTACTTC. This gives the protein CSARSITSGGTYEQYF.

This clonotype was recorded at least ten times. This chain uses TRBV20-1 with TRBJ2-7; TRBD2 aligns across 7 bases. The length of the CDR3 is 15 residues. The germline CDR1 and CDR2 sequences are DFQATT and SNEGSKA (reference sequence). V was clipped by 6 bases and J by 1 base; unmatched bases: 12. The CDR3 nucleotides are TGCAGTGCGGTCTCATGGCGGGGGAGGTCCTACGAGCAGTACTTC. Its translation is CSAVSWRGRSYEQYF.

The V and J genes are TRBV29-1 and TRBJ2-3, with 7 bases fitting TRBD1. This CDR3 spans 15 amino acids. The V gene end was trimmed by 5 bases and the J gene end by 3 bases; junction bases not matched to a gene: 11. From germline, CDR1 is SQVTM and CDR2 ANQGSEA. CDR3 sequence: CSVLAPDRATDTQYF. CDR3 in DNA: TGCAGCGTTCTAGCCCCAGACAGGGCTACAGATACGCAGTATTTT.

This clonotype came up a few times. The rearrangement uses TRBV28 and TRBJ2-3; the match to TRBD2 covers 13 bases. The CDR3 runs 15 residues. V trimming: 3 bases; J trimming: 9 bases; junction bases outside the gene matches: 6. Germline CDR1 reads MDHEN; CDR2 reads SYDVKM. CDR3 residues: CASSLGTSGDDTQYF. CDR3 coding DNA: TGTGCCAGCAGTTTGGGGACTAGCGGGGATGACACGCAGTATTTT.

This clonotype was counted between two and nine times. CDR3 amino acids: CATRRWGSTNEKLFF. The CDR3 region has the DNA TGCGCCACCCGAAGGTGGGGTTCAACTAATGAAAAACTGTTTTTT. The chain links TRBV5-1 to TRBJ1-4; D is unresolved. This CDR3 is built from 15 residues. V shed 9 bases and J shed 0 bases, with 15 bases lying between them. Germline loops: CDR1 SGHRS, CDR2 YFSETQ.

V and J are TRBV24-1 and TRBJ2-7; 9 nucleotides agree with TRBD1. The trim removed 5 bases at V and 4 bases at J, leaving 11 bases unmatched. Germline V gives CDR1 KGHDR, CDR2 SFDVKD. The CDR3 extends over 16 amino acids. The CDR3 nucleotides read TGTGCCACCAGTGGCCCCCGCACAGGGGGCGGGTACGAGCAGTACTTC. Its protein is CATSGPRTGGGYEQYF.

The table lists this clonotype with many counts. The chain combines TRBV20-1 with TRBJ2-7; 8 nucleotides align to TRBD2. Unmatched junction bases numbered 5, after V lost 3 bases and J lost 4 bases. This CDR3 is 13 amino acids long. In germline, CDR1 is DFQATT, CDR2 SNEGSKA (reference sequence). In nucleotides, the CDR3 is TGCAGTGCTAGGGCTAGCGGGCCGTACGAGCAGTACTTC. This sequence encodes CSARASGPYEQYF.

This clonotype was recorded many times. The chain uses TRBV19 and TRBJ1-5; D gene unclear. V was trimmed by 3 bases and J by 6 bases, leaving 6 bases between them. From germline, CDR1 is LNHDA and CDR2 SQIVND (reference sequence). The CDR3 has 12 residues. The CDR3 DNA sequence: TGTGCCAGTAGTATTAGAGGTCAGCCCCAGCATTTT. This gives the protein CASSIRGQPQHF.

Written as DNA, the CDR3 is TGTGCCAGCAGCTTAGCCCCAGGCCAGGTGGGGGAGACCCAGTACTTC. It encodes CASSLAPGQVGETQYF. The chain combines TRBV7-9 with TRBJ2-5; D gene ambiguous. Germline V lookup: CDR1 SEHNR, CDR2 FQNEAQ (reference sequence). The CDR3 consists of 16 residues. V lost 0 bases, J lost 5 bases, and 16 bases lay in between.

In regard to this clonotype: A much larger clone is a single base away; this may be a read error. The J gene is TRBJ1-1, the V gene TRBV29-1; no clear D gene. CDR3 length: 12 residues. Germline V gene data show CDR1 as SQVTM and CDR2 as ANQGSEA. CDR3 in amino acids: CSVVGSGTAAFF. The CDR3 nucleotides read TGCAGCGTTGTAGGGTCCGGCACTGCAGCTTTCTTT.

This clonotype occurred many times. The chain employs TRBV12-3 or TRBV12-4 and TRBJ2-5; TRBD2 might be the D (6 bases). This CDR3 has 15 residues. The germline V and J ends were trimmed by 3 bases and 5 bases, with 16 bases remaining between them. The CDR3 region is CASSLAALAGETQYF. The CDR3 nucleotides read TGTGCCAGCAGTTTGGCCGCCCTTGCGGGGGAGACCCAGTACTTC.

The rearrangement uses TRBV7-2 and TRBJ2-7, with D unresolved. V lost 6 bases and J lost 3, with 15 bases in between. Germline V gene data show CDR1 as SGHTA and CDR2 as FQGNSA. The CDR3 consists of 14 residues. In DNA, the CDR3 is TGTGCCAGCAGTCTAGGCGGACCTTACTACGAGCAGTACGTC. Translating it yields CASSLGGPYYEQYV.

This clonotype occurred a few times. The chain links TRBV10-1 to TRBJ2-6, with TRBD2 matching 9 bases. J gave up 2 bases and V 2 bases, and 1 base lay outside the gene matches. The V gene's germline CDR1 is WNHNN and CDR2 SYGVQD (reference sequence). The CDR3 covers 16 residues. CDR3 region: CASSEGLATGANVLTF. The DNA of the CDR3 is TGCGCCAGCAGTGAGGGACTAGCGACTGGGGCCAACGTCCTGACTTTC.

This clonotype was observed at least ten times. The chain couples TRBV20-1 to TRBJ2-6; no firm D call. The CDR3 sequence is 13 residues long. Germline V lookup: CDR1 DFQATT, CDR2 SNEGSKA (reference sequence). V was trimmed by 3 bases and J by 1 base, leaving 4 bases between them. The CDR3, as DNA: TGCAGTGCTAGGAAATCTGGGGCCAACGTCCTGACTTTC. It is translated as CSARKSGANVLTF.

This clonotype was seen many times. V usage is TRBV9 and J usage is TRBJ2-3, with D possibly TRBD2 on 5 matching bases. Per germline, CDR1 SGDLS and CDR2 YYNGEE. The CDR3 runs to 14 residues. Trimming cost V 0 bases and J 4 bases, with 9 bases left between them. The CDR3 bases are TGTGCCAGCAGCGTAGAGGTAGCGTCAGATACGCAGTATTTT. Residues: CASSVEVASDTQYF.

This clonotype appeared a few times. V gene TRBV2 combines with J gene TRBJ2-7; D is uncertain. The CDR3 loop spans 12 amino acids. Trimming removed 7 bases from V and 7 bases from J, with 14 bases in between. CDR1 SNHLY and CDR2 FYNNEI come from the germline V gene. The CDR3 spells CASNPSLTEQYF. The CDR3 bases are TGTGCCAGCAATCCCTCTTTAACAGAGCAGTACTTC.

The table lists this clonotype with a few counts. The CDR3 is CASNRASAKNIQYF. CDR3 sequence (DNA): TGTGCCAGCAACCGGGCGTCAGCCAAAAACATTCAGTACTTC. The chain recombines TRBV13 with TRBJ2-4, with no clear D. Trimming shortened V by 7 bases and J by 0 bases, and 10 bases separated the two germline ends. This CDR3 is 14 amino acids long. Germline V gene data show CDR1 as PRHDT and CDR2 as FYEKMQ (reference sequence).

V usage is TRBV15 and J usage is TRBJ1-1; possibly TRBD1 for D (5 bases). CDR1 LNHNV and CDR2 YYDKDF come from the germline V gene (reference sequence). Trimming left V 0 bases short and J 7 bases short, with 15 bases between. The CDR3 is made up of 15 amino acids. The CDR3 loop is CATSRDSGTGREAFF. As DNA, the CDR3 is TGTGCCACCAGCAGAGATTCCGGGACGGGGCGTGAAGCTTTCTTT.

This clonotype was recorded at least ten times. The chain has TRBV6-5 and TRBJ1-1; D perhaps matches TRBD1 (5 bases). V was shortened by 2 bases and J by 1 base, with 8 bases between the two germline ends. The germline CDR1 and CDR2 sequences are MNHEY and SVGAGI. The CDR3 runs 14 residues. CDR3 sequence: CASSYPGKNTEAFF. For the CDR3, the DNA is TGTGCCAGCAGTTACCCAGGGAAGAACACTGAAGCTTTCTTT.

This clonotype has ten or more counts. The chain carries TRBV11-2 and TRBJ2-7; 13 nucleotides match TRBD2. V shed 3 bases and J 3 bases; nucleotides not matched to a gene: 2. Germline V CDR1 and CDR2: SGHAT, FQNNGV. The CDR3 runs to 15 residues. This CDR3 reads CASSFGLAGVYEQYV. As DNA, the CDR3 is TGTGCCAGCAGCTTCGGACTAGCGGGAGTCTACGAGCAGTACGTC.

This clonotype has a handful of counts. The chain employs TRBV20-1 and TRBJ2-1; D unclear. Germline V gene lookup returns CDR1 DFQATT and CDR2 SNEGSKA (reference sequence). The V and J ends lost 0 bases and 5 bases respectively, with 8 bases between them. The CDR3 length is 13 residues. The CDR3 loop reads CSARDLLNNEQFF. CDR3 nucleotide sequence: TGCAGTGCTAGAGATCTGCTGAACAATGAGCAGTTCTTC.

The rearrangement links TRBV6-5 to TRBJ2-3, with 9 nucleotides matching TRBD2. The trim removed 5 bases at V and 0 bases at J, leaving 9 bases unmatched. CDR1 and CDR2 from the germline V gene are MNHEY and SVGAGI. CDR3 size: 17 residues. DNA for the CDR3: TGTGCCAGCAGTGAAACTCCTAGCGGGACTAGCACAGATACGCAGTATTTT. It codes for CASSETPSGTSTDTQYF.

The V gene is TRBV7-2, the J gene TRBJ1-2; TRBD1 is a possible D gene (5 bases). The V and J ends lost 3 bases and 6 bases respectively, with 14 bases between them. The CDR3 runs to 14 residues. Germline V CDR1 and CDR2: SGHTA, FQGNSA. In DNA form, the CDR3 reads TGTGCCAGCAGCTTCCCGGGGCGTCGGAATGGCTACACCTTC. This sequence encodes CASSFPGRRNGYTF.

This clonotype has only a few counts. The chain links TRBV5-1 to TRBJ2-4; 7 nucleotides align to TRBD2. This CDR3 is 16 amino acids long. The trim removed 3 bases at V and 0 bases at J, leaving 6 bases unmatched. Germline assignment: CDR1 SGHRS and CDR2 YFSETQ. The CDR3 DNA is TGCGCCAGCAGCTGGTGGGACTACCTAGCCAAAAACATTCAGTACTTC. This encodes CASSWWDYLAKNIQYF.

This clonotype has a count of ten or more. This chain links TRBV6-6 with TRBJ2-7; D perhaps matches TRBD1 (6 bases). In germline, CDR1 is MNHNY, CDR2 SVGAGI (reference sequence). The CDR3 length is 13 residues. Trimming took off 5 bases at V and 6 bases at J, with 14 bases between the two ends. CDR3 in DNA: TGTGCCAGCAGTCACACAGGGTCGGGCGAGCAGTACGTC. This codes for CASSHTGSGEQYV.

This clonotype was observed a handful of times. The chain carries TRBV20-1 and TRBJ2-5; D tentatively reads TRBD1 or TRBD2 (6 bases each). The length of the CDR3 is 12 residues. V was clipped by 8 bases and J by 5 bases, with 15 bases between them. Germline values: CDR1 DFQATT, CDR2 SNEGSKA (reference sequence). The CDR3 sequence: CSPTGGRETQYF. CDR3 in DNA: TGCAGTCCCACTGGGGGGCGGGAGACCCAGTACTTC.